This passage covers 6 T cell receptor beta chains from one sample sequenced in a study of T-cell reconstitution after alpha-beta-depleted transplantation in children. As it was prepared, the TCRbeta library received unique molecular identifiers. TCRdb passed the PCR reads through MiXCR, listing each CDR3 protein once. This sample has around 360,000 distinct CDR3 sequences, with about a tenth found just once. Sequenced here: PBMCs from the stem cell graft donor, sampled from the stem cell graft. Receptor source: a human donor who donated a stem cell graft to a child with acute lymphoblastic leukemia.

The chain combines TRBV5-4 with TRBJ2-7; 10 bases fit TRBD1. With V trimmed by 6 bases and J by 5 bases, 14 bases remained unmatched. The germline V gene encodes CDR1 SGHNT and CDR2 YYREEE (reference sequence). The CDR3 is 16 residues long. The CDR3 DNA reads as TGTGCCAGCAACAAAAATCCCGGGACAGGGGACCACGAGCAGTACTTC. This sequence encodes CASNKNPGTGDHEQYF. The complete variable domain, with remaining parts taken from reference TRBV5-4 and TRBJ2-7, reads ETGVTQSPTHLIKTRGQQVTLRCSSQSGHNTVSWYQQALGQGPQFIFQYYREEENGRGNFPPRFSGLQFPNYSSELNVNALELDDSALYLCASNKNPGTGDHEQYFGPGTRLTVT.

This clonotype was counted a few times. The V call is TRBV7-9, the J call TRBJ1-1; no firm D call. Looked up from germline, CDR1 is SEHNR and CDR2 is FQNEAQ (reference sequence). There are 15 residues in the CDR3. The ends were cut back, 2 bases at V and 5 bases at J, with 15 bases in the middle. As DNA, the CDR3 is TGTGCCAGCAGCTTACCCTCGCCCCTCCCGACTGAAGCTTTCTTT. The encoded protein is CASSLPSPLPTEAFF.

V and J are TRBV5-1 and TRBJ2-7; 10 bases are shared with TRBD1. Germline V gene lookup returns CDR1 SGHRS and CDR2 YFSETQ. The length of the CDR3 is 15 residues. Unmatched junction bases numbered 6, after V lost 4 bases and J lost 2 bases. The chain's CDR3 is CASSGGTGDPYEQYF. CDR3 bases: TGCGCCAGCAGCGGAGGGACAGGGGATCCCTACGAGCAGTACTTC. Based on the CDR3 plus reference TRBV5-1 and TRBJ2-7, the full variable domain is KAGVTQTPRYLIKTRGQQVTLSCSPISGHRSVSWYQQTPGQGLQFLFEYFSETQRNKGNFPGRFSGRQFSNSRSEMNVSTLELGDSALYLCASSGGTGDPYEQYFGPGTRLTVT.

The V and J genes are TRBV20-1 and TRBJ2-1; 13 nucleotides line up with TRBD2. The CDR3 length is 16 residues. Looked up from germline, CDR1 is DFQATT and CDR2 is SNEGSKA (reference sequence). Germline trimming cut 6 bases from V and 7 bases from J; bases unmatched to any gene: 12. CDR3 amino acids: CSAKMIGTSGKNEQFF. The CDR3 bases are TGCAGTGCGAAGATGATCGGGACTAGCGGGAAGAATGAGCAGTTCTTC.

This clonotype was recorded at least ten times. J is TRBJ1-1 and V is TRBV7-3, with D hard to call. The CDR3 loop spans 13 amino acids. CDR1 is SGHTA, CDR2 FQGTGA, per germline. V was clipped by 2 bases and J by 5 bases, with 9 bases between them. The CDR3 region has the DNA TGTGCCAGCAGCTTAGGGATGGGGACTGAAGCTTTCTTT. Translation gives CASSLGMGTEAFF.

This clonotype was picked up a small number of times. This chain uses TRBV20-1 with TRBJ2-3, with D tentatively TRBD1 (6 bases). This CDR3 has 15 amino acids. Trimming took off 0 bases at V and 2 bases at J, with 12 bases between the two ends. CDR1 and CDR2 from the germline V gene are DFQATT and SNEGSKA (reference sequence). As DNA, the CDR3 is TGCAGTGCTAGAGATTGGGGGCCTGACACAGATACGCAGTATTTT. Amino acid sequence: CSARDWGPDTDTQYF.